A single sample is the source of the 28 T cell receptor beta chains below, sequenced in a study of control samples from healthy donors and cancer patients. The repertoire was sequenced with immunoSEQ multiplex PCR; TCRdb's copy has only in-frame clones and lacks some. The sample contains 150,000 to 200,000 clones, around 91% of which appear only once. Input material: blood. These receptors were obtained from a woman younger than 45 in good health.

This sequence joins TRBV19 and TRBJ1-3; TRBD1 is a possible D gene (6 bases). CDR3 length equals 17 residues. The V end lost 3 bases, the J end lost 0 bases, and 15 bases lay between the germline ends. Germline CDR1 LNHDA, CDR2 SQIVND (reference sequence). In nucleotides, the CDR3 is TGTGCCAGTAGTATCTTCGGACAGCCTTCCTCTGGAAACACCATATATTTT. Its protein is CASSIFGQPSSGNTIYF.

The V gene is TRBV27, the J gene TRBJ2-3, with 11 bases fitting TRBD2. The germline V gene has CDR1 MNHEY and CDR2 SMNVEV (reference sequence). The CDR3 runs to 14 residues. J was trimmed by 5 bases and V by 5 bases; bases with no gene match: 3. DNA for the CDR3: TGTGCCAGCAGTCGAGGGACTAGCGGAGATACGCAGTATTTT. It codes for CASSRGTSGDTQYF.

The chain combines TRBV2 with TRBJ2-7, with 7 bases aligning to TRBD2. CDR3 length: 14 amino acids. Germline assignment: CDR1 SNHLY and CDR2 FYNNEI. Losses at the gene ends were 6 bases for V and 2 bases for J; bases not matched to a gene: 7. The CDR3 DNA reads TGTGCCAGCAGCGCGGGAGTTAACCCCTACGAGCAGTACTTC. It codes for CASSAGVNPYEQYF.

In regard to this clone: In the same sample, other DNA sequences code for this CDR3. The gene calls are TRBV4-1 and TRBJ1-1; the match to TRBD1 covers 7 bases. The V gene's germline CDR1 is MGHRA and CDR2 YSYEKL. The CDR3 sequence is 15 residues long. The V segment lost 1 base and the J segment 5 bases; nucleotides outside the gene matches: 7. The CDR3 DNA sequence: TGCGCCAGCAGCCAAGCCTATAGGGGGCGGACTGAAGCTTTCTTT. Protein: CASSQAYRGRTEAFF.

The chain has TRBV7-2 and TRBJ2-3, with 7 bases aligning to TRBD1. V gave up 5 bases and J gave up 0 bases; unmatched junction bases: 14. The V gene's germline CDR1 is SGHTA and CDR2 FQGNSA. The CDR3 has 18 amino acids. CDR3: CASSERPGTATSTDTQYF. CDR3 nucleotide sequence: TGTGCCAGCAGCGAACGACCCGGGACAGCTACTAGCACAGATACGCAGTATTTT.

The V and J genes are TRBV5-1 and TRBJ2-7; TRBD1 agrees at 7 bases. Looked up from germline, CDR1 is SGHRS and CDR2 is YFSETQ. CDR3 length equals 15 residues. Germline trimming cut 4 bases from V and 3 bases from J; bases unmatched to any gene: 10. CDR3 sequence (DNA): TGCGCCAGCAGCCTATCCGGGACAGAACACTACGAGCAGTACTTC. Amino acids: CASSLSGTEHYEQYF.

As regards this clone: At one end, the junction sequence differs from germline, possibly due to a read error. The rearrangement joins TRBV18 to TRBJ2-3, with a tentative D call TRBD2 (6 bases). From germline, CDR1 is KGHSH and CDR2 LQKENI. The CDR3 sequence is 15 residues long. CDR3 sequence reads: CASSPPGLTTDTQYF. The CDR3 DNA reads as TGTGCCAGCTCCCCACCGGGACTTACCACAGATACGCAGTATTTT.

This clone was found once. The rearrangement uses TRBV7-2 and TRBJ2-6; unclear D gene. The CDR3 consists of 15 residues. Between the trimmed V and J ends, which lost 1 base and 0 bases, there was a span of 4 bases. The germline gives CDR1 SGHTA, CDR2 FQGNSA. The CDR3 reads CASSLDSSGANVLTF. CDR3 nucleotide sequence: TGTGCCAGCAGCTTAGACAGCTCTGGGGCCAACGTCCTGACTTTC.

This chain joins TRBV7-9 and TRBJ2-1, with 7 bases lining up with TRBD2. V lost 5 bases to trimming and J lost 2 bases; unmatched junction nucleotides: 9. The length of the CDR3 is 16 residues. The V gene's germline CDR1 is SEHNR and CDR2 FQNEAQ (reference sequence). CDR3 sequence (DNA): TGTGCCAGCAGCCCACTGGGGGGGAGGACCTACAATGAGCAGTTCTTC. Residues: CASSPLGGRTYNEQFF.

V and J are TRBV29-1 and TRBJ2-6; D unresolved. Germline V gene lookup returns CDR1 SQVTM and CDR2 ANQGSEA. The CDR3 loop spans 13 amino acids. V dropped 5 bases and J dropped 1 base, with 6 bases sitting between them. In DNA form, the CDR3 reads TGCAGCGTTTTTTTTTCTGGGGCCAACGTCCTGACTTTC. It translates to CSVFFSGANVLTF. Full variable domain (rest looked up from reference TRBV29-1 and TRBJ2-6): SAVISQKPSRDICQRGTSLTIQCQVDSQVTMMFWYRQQPGQSLTLIATANQGSEATYESGFVIDKFPISRPNLTFSTLTVSNMSPEDSSIYLCSVFFSGANVLTFGAGSRLTVL.

The CDR3 nucleotides read TGTGCCAGCAGCCAAGATTTGAACACCGGGGAGCTGTTTTTT. Protein product: CASSQDLNTGELFF. The chain employs TRBV14 and TRBJ2-2; D unresolved. CDR1 SGHDN and CDR2 FVKESK come from the germline V gene. The CDR3 consists of 14 residues. V dropped 0 bases and J dropped 1 base, with 3 bases sitting between them.

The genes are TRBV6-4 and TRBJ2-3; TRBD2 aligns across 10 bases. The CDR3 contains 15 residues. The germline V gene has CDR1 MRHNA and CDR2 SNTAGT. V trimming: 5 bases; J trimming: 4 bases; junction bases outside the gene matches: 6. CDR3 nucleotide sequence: TGTGCCAGCAGTCCCGGGACTAGCGATGCAGATACGCAGTATTTT. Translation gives CASSPGTSDADTQYF.

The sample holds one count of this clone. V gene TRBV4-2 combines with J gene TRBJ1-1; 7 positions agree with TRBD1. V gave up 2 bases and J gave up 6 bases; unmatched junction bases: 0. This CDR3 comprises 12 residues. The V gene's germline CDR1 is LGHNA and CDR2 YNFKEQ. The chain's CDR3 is CASSQQGAEAFF. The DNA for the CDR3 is TGTGCCAGCAGCCAACAGGGGGCTGAAGCTTTCTTT.

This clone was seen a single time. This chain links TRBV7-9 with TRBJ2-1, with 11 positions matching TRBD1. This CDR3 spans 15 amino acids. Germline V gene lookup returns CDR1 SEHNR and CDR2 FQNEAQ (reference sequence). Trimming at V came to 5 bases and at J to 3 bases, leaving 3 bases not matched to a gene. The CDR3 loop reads CASSPGTGGYNEQFF. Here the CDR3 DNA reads TGTGCCAGCAGCCCCGGGACAGGGGGCTACAATGAGCAGTTCTTC.

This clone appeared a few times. As DNA, the CDR3 is TGTGCCAGCAGCAAAGGTCAGGGGTATAGCAATCAGCCCCAGCATTTT. This gives the protein CASSKGQGYSNQPQHF. This rearrangement joins TRBV21-1 to TRBJ1-5; the table calls TRBD1, which could not be checked here. TRBV21-1 is labeled a pseudogene. The CDR3 is 16 amino acids.

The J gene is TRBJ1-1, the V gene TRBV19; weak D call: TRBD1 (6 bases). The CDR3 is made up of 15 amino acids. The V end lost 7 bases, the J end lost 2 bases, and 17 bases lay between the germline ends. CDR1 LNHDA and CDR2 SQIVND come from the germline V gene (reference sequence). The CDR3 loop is CASIYSRGFNTEAFF. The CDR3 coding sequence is TGTGCCAGTATTTATTCCAGGGGATTCAACACTGAAGCTTTCTTT.

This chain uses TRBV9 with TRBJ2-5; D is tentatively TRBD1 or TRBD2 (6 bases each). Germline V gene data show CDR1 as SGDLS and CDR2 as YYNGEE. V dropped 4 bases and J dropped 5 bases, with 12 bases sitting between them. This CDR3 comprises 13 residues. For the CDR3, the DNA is TGTGCCAGCAGCCCGACTAGGGGGGAGACCCAGTACTTC. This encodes CASSPTRGETQYF. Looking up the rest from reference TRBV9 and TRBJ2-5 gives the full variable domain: DSGVTQTPKHLITATGQRVTLRCSPRSGDLSVYWYQQSLDQGLQFLIQYYNGEERAKGNILERFSAQQFPDLHSELNLSSLELGDSALYFCASSPTRGETQYFGPGTRLLVL.

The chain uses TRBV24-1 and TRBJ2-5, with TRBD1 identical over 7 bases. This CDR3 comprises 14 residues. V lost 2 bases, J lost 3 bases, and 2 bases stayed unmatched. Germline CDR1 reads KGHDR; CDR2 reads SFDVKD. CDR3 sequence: CATSDSTGKETQYF. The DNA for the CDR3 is TGTGCCACCAGTGATTCGACAGGGAAAGAGACCCAGTACTTC.

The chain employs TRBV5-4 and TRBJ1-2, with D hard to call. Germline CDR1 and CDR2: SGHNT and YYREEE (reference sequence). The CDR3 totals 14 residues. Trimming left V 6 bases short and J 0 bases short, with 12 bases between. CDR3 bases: TGTGCCAGCAATGTAGGGTCAGCTAACTATGGCTACACCTTC. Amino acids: CASNVGSANYGYTF.

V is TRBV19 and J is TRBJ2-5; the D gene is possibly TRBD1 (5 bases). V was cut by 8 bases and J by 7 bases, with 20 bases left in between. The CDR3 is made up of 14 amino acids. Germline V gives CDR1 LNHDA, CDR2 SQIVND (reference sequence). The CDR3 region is CASSLQGREGTQYF. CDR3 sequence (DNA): TGTGCCAGTTCGCTGCAGGGAAGGGAAGGGACCCAGTACTTC.

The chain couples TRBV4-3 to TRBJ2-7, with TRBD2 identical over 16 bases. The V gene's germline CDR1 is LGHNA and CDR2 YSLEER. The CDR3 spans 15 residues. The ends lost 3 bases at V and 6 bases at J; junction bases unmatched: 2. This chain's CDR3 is CASSHGTSGRAEQYF. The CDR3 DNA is TGCGCCAGCAGCCACGGGACTAGCGGGAGGGCCGAGCAGTACTTC.

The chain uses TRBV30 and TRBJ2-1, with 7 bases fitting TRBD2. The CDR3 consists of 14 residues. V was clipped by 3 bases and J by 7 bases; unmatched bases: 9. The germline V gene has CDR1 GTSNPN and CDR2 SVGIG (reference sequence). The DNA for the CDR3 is TGTGCCTGGAGCGGGACTACCTTTCGGAATGAGCAGTTCTTC. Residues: CAWSGTTFRNEQFF.

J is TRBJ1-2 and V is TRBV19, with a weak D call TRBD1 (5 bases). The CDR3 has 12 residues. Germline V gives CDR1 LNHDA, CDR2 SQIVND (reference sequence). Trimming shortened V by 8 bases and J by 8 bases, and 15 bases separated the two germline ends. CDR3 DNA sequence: TGTGCCAGTCGCAGGGTGACGGGCGGCTACACCTTC. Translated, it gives CASRRVTGGYTF.

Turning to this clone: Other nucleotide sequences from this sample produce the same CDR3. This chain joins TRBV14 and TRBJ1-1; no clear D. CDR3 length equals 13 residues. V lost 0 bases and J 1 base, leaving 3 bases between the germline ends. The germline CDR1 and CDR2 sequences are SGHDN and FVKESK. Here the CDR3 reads CASSQERNTEAFF. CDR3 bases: TGTGCCAGCAGCCAAGAACGGAACACTGAAGCTTTCTTT.

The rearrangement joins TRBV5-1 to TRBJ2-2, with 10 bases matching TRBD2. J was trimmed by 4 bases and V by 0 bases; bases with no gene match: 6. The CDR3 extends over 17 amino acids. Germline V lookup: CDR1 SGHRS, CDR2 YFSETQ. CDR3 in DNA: TGCGCCAGCAGCTTGGCCGCTAGCGGGGGCGGCACCGGGGAGCTGTTTTTT. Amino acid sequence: CASSLAASGGGTGELFF.

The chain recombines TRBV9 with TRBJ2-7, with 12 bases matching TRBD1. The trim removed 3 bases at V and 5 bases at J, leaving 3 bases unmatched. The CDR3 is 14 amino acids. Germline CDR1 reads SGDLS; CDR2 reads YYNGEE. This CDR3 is CASSGGTGGDEQYF. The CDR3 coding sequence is TGTGCCAGCAGCGGCGGGACAGGGGGCGACGAGCAGTACTTC.

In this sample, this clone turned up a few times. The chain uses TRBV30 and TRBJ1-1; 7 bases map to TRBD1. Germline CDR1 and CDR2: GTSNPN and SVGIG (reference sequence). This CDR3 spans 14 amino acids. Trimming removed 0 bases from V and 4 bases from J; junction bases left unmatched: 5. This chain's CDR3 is CAWSVQGQLTEAFF. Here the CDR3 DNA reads TGTGCCTGGAGTGTACAGGGACAGCTCACTGAAGCTTTCTTT.

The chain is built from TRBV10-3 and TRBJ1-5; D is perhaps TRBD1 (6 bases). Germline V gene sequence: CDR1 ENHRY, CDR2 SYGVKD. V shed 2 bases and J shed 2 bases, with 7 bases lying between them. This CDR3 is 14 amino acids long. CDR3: CAISEAGGNQPQHF. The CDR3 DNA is TGTGCCATCAGTGAGGCAGGGGGCAATCAGCCCCAGCATTTT.